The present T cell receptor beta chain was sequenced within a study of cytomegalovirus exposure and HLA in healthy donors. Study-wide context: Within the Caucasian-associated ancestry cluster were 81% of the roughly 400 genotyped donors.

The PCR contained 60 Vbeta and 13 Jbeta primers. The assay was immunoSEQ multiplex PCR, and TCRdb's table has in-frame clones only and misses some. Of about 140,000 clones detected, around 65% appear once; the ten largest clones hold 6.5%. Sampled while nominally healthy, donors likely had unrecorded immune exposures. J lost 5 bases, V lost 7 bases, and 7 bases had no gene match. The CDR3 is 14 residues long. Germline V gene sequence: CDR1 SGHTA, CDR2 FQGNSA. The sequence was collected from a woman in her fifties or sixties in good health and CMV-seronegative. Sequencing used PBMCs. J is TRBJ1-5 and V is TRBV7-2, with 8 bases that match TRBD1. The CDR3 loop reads CASTQDRDDQPQHF. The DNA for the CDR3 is TGTGCCAGCACCCAGGACAGGGACGATCAGCCCCAGCATTTT.